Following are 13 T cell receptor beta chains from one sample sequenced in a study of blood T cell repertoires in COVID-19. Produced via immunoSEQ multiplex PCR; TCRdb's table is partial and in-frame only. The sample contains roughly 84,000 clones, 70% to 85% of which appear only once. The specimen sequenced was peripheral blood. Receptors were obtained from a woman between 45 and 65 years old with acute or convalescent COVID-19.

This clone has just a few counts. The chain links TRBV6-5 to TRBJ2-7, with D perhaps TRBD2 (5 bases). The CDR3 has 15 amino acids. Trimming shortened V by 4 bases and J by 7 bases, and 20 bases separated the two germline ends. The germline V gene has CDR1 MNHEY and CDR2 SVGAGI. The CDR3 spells CASSLTRRGSREQYF. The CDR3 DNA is TGTGCCAGCAGTTTGACGAGACGGGGATCGAGGGAGCAGTACTTC.

CDR3 residues: CASSQAGGPGVPYNEQFF. CDR3 coding DNA: TGTGCCAGCAGCCAAGCGGGGGGGCCTGGTGTTCCCTACAATGAGCAGTTCTTC. The chain carries TRBV3-1 (or the pseudogene TRBV3-2) and TRBJ2-1, with 8 bases identical to TRBD2. CDR1 and CDR2 (germline): LGHDT, YNNKEL (reference sequence). The CDR3 has 18 amino acids. The J segment lost 2 bases and the V segment lost 1 base, leaving 10 bases of the junction unmatched.

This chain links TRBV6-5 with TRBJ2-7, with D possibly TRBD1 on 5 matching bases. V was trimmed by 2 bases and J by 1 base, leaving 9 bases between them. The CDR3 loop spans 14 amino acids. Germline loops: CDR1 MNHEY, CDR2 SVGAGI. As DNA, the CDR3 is TGTGCCAGCAGTTACAAGGGGCCTTCCTACGAGCAGTACTTC. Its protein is CASSYKGPSYEQYF.

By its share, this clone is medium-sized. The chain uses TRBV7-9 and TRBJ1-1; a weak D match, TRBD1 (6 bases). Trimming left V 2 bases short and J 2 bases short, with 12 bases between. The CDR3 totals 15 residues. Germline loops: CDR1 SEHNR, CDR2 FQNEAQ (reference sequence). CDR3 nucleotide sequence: TGTGCCAGCAGCTTACTACAGGGACTAAACACTGAAGCTTTCTTT. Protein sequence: CASSLLQGLNTEAFF.

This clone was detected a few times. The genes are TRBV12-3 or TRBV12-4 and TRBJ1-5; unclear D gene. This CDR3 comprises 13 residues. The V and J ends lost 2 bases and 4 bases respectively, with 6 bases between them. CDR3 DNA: TGTGCCAGCAGTTTAACCCAGAATCAGCCCCAGCATTTT. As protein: CASSLTQNQPQHF.

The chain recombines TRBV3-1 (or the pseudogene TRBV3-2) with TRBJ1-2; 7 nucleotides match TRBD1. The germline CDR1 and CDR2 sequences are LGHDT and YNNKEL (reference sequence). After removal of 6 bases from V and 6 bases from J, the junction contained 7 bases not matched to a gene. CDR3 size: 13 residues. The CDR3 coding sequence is TGTGCCAGCAGACAACAGGGGAGGGATGGCTACACCTTC. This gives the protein CASRQQGRDGYTF.

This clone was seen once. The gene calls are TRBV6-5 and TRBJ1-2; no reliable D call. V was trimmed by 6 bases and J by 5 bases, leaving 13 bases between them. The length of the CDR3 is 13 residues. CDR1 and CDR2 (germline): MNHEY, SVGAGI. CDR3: CASSAGLIYGYTF. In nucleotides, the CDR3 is TGTGCCAGCAGCGCAGGACTTATATATGGCTACACCTTC.

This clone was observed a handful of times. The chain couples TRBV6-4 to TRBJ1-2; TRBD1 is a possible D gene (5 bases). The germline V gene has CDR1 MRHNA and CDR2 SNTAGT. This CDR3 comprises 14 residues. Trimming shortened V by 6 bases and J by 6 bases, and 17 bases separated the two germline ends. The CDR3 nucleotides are TGTGCCAGCAGCCCCAGGGCAGGCGGGAATGGCTACACCTTC. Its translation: CASSPRAGGNGYTF.

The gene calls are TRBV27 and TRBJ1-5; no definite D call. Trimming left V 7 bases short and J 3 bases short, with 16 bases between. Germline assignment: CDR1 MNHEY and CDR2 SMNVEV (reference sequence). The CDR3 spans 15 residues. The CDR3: CASKSDKTFNQPQHF. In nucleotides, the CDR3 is TGTGCCAGCAAGTCAGACAAGACGTTCAATCAGCCCCAGCATTTT.

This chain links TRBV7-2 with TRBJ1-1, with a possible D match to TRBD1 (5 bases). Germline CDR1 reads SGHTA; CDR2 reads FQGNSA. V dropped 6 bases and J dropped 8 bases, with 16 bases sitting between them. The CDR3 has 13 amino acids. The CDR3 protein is CASRFSSGWEAFF. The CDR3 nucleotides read TGTGCCAGCAGATTCAGTTCAGGGTGGGAAGCTTTCTTT.

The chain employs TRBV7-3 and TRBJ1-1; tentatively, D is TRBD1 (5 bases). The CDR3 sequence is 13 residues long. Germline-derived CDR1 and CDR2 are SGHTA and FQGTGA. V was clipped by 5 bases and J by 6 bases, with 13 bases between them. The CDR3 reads CASSPARDAEAFF. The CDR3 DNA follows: TGTGCCAGCAGCCCTGCGCGGGACGCTGAAGCTTTCTTT.

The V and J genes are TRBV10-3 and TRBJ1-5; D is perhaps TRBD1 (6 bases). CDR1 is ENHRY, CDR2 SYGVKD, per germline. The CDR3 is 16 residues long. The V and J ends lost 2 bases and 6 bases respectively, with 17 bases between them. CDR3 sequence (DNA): TGTGCCATCAGTGAGGAACAAACAGGGCCCACTCAGCCCCAGCATTTT. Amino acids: CAISEEQTGPTQPQHF.

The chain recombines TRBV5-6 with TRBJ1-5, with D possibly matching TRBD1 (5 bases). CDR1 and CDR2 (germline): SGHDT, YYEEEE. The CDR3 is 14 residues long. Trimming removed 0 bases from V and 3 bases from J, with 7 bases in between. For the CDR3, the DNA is TGTGCCAGCAGCTTGGGACAGACCAATCAGCCCCAGCATTTT. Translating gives CASSLGQTNQPQHF.